These 11 T cell receptor beta chains were all obtained from the same sample, sequenced in a study of blood T cells in healthy people across ages. The use of a sample-barcoded 5' primer and a J-beta primer mix characterized a second PCR of 7 to 11 cycles. TCRdb independently ran MiXCR on the 5' RACE reads; one entry per CDR3 protein. The table shows 1,300,000 or so distinct CDR3 sequences, with approximately 59% occurring only once. Sample: blood. Receptor source: a man aged 18 to 35 in good health.

The rearrangement joins TRBV4-3 to TRBJ2-7; D is unclear. The CDR3 spans 15 residues. The V gene lost 8 bases and the J gene lost 0 bases, with 17 bases spanning the gap. Germline V lookup: CDR1 LGHNA, CDR2 YSLEER. The CDR3 DNA sequence: TGCGCCAGCCGGTGGGCTGTCTTGGGCTCCTACGAGCAGTACTTC. This codes for CASRWAVLGSYEQYF.

Of note for this clonotype: This may be a read error: a much more frequent sequence differs by one nucleotide. V usage is TRBV4-1 and J usage is TRBJ2-7; either TRBD1 or TRBD2 may fit D (5 bases each). Germline lookup yields CDR1 MGHRA and CDR2 YSYEKL. The CDR3 spans 14 residues. V lost 1 base to trimming and J lost 9 bases, with 16 bases between them. CDR3 sequence (DNA): TGCGCCAGCAGCCAAGTGTGGACGGGGCCCGGGCAGTACTTC. Translated, it gives CASSQVWTGPGQYF.

This clonotype was observed a few times. V gene TRBV12-3 or TRBV12-4 combines with J gene TRBJ2-5; TRBD1 matches 8 bases. The CDR3 length is 14 residues. V shed 5 bases and J 2 bases; nucleotides not matched to a gene: 4. CDR3 coding DNA: TGTGCCAGCAGTCCGACAGGGGCACAAGAGACCCAGTACTTC. Translated, it gives CASSPTGAQETQYF.

The gene calls are TRBV6-2 or TRBV6-3 and TRBJ1-4; no firm D call. CDR3 length: 14 residues. The V end was cut by 6 bases, the J end by 7 bases, with 15 bases between. The germline V gene has CDR1 MNHEY and CDR2 SVGEGT. The DNA of the CDR3 is TGTGCCAGCAGGGAAGATCCCGGTGTTGAAAAACTGTTTTTT. Encoded protein: CASREDPGVEKLFF.

This rearrangement joins TRBV29-1 to TRBJ2-7, with D tentatively TRBD1 (6 bases). CDR3 length: 13 amino acids. The germline V gene encodes CDR1 SQVTM and CDR2 ANQGSEA. Deletions cut 4 bases from V and 1 base from J, with 11 bases between. The CDR3 DNA sequence: TGCAGCGTTGCTGAGGACAGTTCCTACGAGCAGTACTTC. Its translation: CSVAEDSSYEQYF.

The chain carries TRBV29-1 and TRBJ1-2, with 9 bases aligning to TRBD1. After removal of 2 bases from V and 4 bases from J, the junction contained 8 bases not matched to a gene. Germline V gives CDR1 SQVTM, CDR2 ANQGSEA. This CDR3 region has 15 residues. The CDR3 region has the DNA TGCAGCGTTGAACAGGGACAGGGCATCATCTATGGCTACACCTTC. It yields the protein CSVEQGQGIIYGYTF.

This chain connects TRBV25-1 to TRBJ2-4; D not resolved. This CDR3 is built from 15 residues. V was clipped by 1 base and J by 0 bases, with 7 bases between them. Germline V lookup: CDR1 MGHDK, CDR2 SYGVNS. For the CDR3, the DNA is TGTGCCAGCAGTGAATCCGGAATAGCCAAAAACATTCAGTACTTC. Translation gives CASSESGIAKNIQYF.

The CDR3 nucleotides read TGTGCCAGCAGCCAAGGTTCAGGGGGCAATCAGCCCCAGCATTTT. This gives the protein CASSQGSGGNQPQHF. The V gene is TRBV3-1, the J gene TRBJ1-5; TRBD1 is a possible D gene (6 bases). With 1 base removed from V and 2 bases from J, the gap between germline ends came to 9 bases. The CDR3 covers 15 residues. Germline assignment: CDR1 LGHDT and CDR2 YNNKEL (reference sequence).

The V call is TRBV24-1, the J call TRBJ2-5; TRBD1 agrees at 9 bases. The J call may be in error: the DNA end matches TRBJ2-7 better. Germline CDR1 reads KGHDR; CDR2 reads SFDVKD. This CDR3 is 14 amino acids long. The CDR3 reads CATSARDRAHEQYF. The CDR3 DNA reads as TGTGCCACCAGTGCCCGGGACAGGGCCCACGAGCAGTACTTC.

This rearrangement joins TRBV7-9 to TRBJ2-7, with unresolved D. The CDR3 sequence is 17 residues long. Germline V lookup: CDR1 SEHNR, CDR2 FQNEAQ (reference sequence). The V end lost 1 base, the J end lost 3 bases, and 19 bases lay between the germline ends. CDR3 nucleotides: TGTGCCAGCAGCTTAGGCGAGTCGCGTTCCTGGTACTACGAGCAGTACTTC. Translating gives CASSLGESRSWYYEQYF.

This clonotype was seen just once. The CDR3 here is CASRIEDRGSYEQYF. The CDR3 bases are TGCGCCAGCAGAATTGAGGACAGGGGGAGCTACGAGCAGTACTTC. This chain connects TRBV5-1 to TRBJ2-7, with TRBD1 identical over 10 bases. The CDR3 length is 15 residues. Germline-derived CDR1 and CDR2 are SGHRS and YFSETQ. V gave up 5 bases and J gave up 3 bases; unmatched junction bases: 8. Combining the CDR3 with reference TRBV5-1 and TRBJ2-7 gives the whole variable domain KAGVTQTPRYLIKTRGQQVTLSCSPISGHRSVSWYQQTPGQGLQFLFEYFSETQRNKGNFPGRFSGRQFSNSRSEMNVSTLELGDSALYLCASRIEDRGSYEQYFGPGTRLTVT.